The 10 T cell receptor beta chains below were found in one sample sequenced in a study of cytomegalovirus exposure and HLA in healthy donors. Amplification used 60 Vbeta primers and 13 Jbeta primers. The table came from immunoSEQ multiplex PCR; TCRdb's copy has only in-frame clones and leaves some out. The table lists around 120,000 clones, roughly 77% of them singletons. Material for sequencing was PBMCs. All receptors derive from a woman aged 35 to 49 in good health and CMV-seropositive.

The J gene is TRBJ1-2, the V gene TRBV5-8; TRBD1 matches 7 bases. The V gene end was trimmed by 2 bases and the J gene end by 3 bases; junction bases not matched to a gene: 13. The germline V gene encodes CDR1 SGHTS and CDR2 YDEGEE. The CDR3 totals 17 residues. The CDR3 protein is CASSFSQGEGRHYGYTF. Here the CDR3 DNA reads TGTGCCAGCAGCTTCTCGCAGGGGGAAGGGAGGCACTATGGCTACACCTTC.

This chain uses TRBV7-8 with TRBJ2-1; 12 bases are a match to TRBD2. Germline CDR1 and CDR2: SGHVS and FQNEAQ. This CDR3 is built from 17 residues. The junction had 8 bases not matched to a gene; V was cut back by 5 bases and J by 3 bases. The DNA of the CDR3 is TGTGCCAGCAGCGCACTAGCGGGAGGAGCTATCTACAATGAGCAGTTCTTC. Residues: CASSALAGGAIYNEQFF. The full variable domain, rest sourced from reference TRBV7-8 and TRBJ2-1, is GAGVSQSPRYKVAKRGQDVALRCDPISGHVSLFWYQQALGQGPEFLTYFQNEAQLDKSGLPSDRFFAERPEGSVSTLKIQRTQQEDSAVYLCASSALAGGAIYNEQFFGPGTRLTVL.

The chain uses TRBV18 and TRBJ2-1; 7 bases are shared with TRBD2. CDR1 and CDR2 from the germline V gene are KGHSH and LQKENI. The CDR3 sequence is 15 residues long. The V segment lost 2 bases and the J segment 1 base; nucleotides outside the gene matches: 2. The CDR3 DNA sequence: TGTGCCAGCTCACCAGCGGGAGAATCCTACAATGAGCAGTTCTTC. Translating it yields CASSPAGESYNEQFF.

This sequence joins TRBV7-3 and TRBJ1-2; 11 bases are shared with TRBD1. V gave up 3 bases and J gave up 8 bases; unmatched junction bases: 8. CDR3 length: 15 residues. Germline CDR1 SGHTA, CDR2 FQGTGA. CDR3 DNA sequence: TGTGCCAGCAGCTTTAATCCGGGACAGGGGGAGGGCTACACCTTC. Its translation: CASSFNPGQGEGYTF.

The gene calls are TRBV7-3 and TRBJ1-2; 9 bases line up with TRBD1. The CDR3 is 15 residues long. CDR1 and CDR2 from the germline V gene are SGHTA and FQGTGA. Losses at the gene ends were 5 bases for V and 6 bases for J; bases not matched to a gene: 10. In DNA, the CDR3 is TGTGCCAGCAGCGTCTCGCCTACAGGGGGCAATGGCTACACCTTC. Protein sequence: CASSVSPTGGNGYTF.

The genes are TRBV30 and TRBJ1-5, with 8 bases identical to TRBD1. Germline V CDR1 and CDR2: GTSNPN, SVGIG (reference sequence). The CDR3 extends over 19 amino acids. With 0 bases clipped from V and 4 bases from J, the junction kept 17 bases outside the gene matches. The DNA of the CDR3 is TGTGCCTGGAGTGTACAAAGGGGGGTAAGGCAGGGGGCGAATCAGCCCCAGCATTTT. Its translation is CAWSVQRGVRQGANQPQHF.

The chain links TRBV14 to TRBJ2-5; 10 bases agree with TRBD1. V lost 4 bases, J lost 11 bases, and 7 bases stayed unmatched. This CDR3 contains 13 residues. Germline V gene sequence: CDR1 SGHDN, CDR2 FVKESK. In nucleotides, the CDR3 is TGTGCCAGCAGCCCCGGGACAGGGGTGGAGCAGTACTTC. It is translated as CASSPGTGVEQYF.

This clone showed up just a few times. This rearrangement joins TRBV27 to TRBJ2-7; 9 bases match TRBD1. The CDR3 totals 14 residues. Trimming removed 3 bases from V and 5 bases from J; junction bases left unmatched: 5. From germline, CDR1 is MNHEY and CDR2 SMNVEV (reference sequence). The CDR3: CASSFWDRVHEQYF. CDR3 DNA: TGTGCCAGCAGTTTTTGGGACAGGGTCCACGAGCAGTACTTC.

J is TRBJ2-4 and V is TRBV2, with TRBD2 matching 8 bases. The CDR3 contains 16 residues. Germline assignment: CDR1 SNHLY and CDR2 FYNNEI. J gave up 8 bases and V 7 bases, and 16 bases lay outside the gene matches. The CDR3 protein is CASTQKGAGGRDIQYF. Written as DNA, the CDR3 is TGTGCCAGCACGCAAAAAGGTGCGGGAGGACGGGACATTCAGTACTTC.

The V gene is TRBV5-1, the J gene TRBJ2-7; perhaps TRBD1 as D (5 bases). V was shortened by 0 bases and J by 1 base, with 14 bases between the two germline ends. This CDR3 region has 16 residues. Germline CDR1 SGHRS, CDR2 YFSETQ. This CDR3 reads CASSLAPGSRSYEQYF. DNA of the CDR3: TGCGCCAGCAGCTTGGCCCCAGGGTCCCGGTCCTACGAGCAGTACTTC.